The 23 T cell receptor beta chains listed next were all sequenced from one sample in a study of early T cells in non-severe SARS-CoV-2 infection. TCRdb fed the 5' RACE reads into MiXCR, producing one record per CDR3 protein. Altogether about 59,000 distinct CDR3 sequences are present, 11% being singletons, with the ten largest covering over 1.5%. The sample comprised whole blood. Source of these receptors: an adult who was a healthcare worker with PCR-confirmed SARS-CoV-2 infection or an uninfected control (not recorded which).

This clonotype was seen more than once but under ten times. V is TRBV12-3 or TRBV12-4 and J is TRBJ1-2; the match to TRBD1 covers 7 bases. The CDR3 runs to 14 residues. The V gene end was trimmed by 3 bases and the J gene end by 8 bases; junction bases not matched to a gene: 9. CDR3 amino acids: CASSFSPTGSGYTF. The CDR3 coding sequence is TGTGCCAGCAGTTTTAGCCCGACAGGGTCGGGCTACACCTTC.

The rearrangement uses TRBV12-3 or TRBV12-4 and TRBJ1-2; 10 nucleotides align to TRBD1. This CDR3 is 13 amino acids long. V lost 6 bases and J lost 7; bases outside the gene matches: 5. The CDR3 DNA is TGTGCCAGCAGCAGGACAGGGGGAATTGGCTACACCTTC. Translated: CASSRTGGIGYTF.

The V call is TRBV7-2, the J call TRBJ2-3; 10 bases fit TRBD2. This CDR3 has 16 amino acids. The J segment lost 3 bases and the V segment lost 1 base, leaving 4 bases of the junction unmatched. The germline CDR1 and CDR2 sequences are SGHTA and FQGNSA. In DNA form, the CDR3 reads TGTGCCAGCAGCTTAGATCCAGCGGGGGGGACAGATACGCAGTATTTT. This translates into CASSLDPAGGTDTQYF.

The table lists this clonotype with many counts. This chain links TRBV6-6 with TRBJ1-6; D not resolved. CDR1 MNHNY and CDR2 SVGAGI come from the germline V gene (reference sequence). This CDR3 is built from 15 residues. The V and J ends lost 7 bases and 6 bases respectively, with 16 bases between them. The CDR3 nucleotides are TGTGCCAGCACTCTGGGGAGAACGGGTAATTCACCCCTCCACTTT. This encodes CASTLGRTGNSPLHF.

This clonotype was observed a handful of times. J is TRBJ2-5 and V is TRBV7-2; the match to TRBD2 covers 7 bases. The CDR3 contains 13 residues. Germline V gives CDR1 SGHTA, CDR2 FQGNSA. V lost 5 bases to trimming and J lost 3 bases; unmatched junction nucleotides: 3. The DNA for the CDR3 is TGTGCCAGCAGCCGGACTAGAGAAGAGACCCAGTACTTC. Translation: CASSRTREETQYF.

The sample holds many counts of this clonotype. The chain couples TRBV19 to TRBJ2-3; no clear D gene. Germline V gene data show CDR1 as LNHDA and CDR2 as SQIVND (reference sequence). This CDR3 spans 15 amino acids. V lost 4 bases and J lost 0, with 11 bases in between. CDR3 nucleotides: TGTGCCAGTAGTAAACACCGAGCTAGCACAGATACGCAGTATTTT. This translates into CASSKHRASTDTQYF.

The table lists this clonotype with a few counts. The CDR3 sequence is CASSLMQGTNTGELFF. The CDR3 coding sequence is TGCGCCAGCAGCTTGATGCAGGGGACGAACACCGGGGAGCTGTTTTTT. The rearrangement joins TRBV5-1 to TRBJ2-2; the D gene is possibly TRBD1 (6 bases). The V and J ends lost 1 base and 0 bases respectively, with 10 bases between them. CDR1 and CDR2 from the germline V gene are SGHRS and YFSETQ. The CDR3 is made up of 16 amino acids.

This clonotype was found once. A much bigger clone sits one base away, suggesting this may be a read error. This chain connects TRBV7-9 to TRBJ1-2; a possible D gene is TRBD1 (5 bases). The CDR3 totals 14 residues. In germline, CDR1 is SEHNR, CDR2 FQNEAQ (reference sequence). This chain's CDR3 is CVSSLVRANYGYTF. CDR3 coding DNA: TGTGTCAGCAGCTTGGTCAGGGCTAACTATGGCTACACCTTC.

The sample holds many counts of this clonotype. The V and J genes are TRBV12-3 or TRBV12-4 and TRBJ1-2; TRBD1 matches at 9 bases. This CDR3 is 18 amino acids long. V lost 3 bases, J lost 2 bases, and 13 bases stayed unmatched. This chain's CDR3 is CASSLYSIRTGANYGYTF. The CDR3 coding sequence is TGTGCCAGCAGTTTGTATAGTATTCGGACAGGGGCAAACTATGGCTACACCTTC.

The chain couples TRBV7-8 to TRBJ1-4; D is possibly TRBD1 (5 bases). V was pared by 6 bases and J by 7 bases, with 18 bases between. Germline V lookup: CDR1 SGHVS, CDR2 FQNEAQ. The CDR3 loop spans 15 amino acids. CDR3 nucleotide sequence: TGTGCCAGCAGGCCCCTACAGGCCGGCGGTGAAAAACTGTTTTTT. Protein product: CASRPLQAGGEKLFF.

This chain joins TRBV20-1 and TRBJ1-2; a weak D match, TRBD1 (6 bases). CDR3 length: 13 residues. Per the germline V gene, CDR1 is DFQATT and CDR2 is SNEGSKA (reference sequence). Between the trimmed V and J ends, which lost 7 bases and 8 bases, there was a span of 20 bases. CDR3 DNA: TGCAGTGTCCAAAAGGCCAGGGGAGGAGGCTACACCTTC. It specifies CSVQKARGGGYTF.

This clonotype was seen a few times. The chain employs TRBV5-1 and TRBJ1-1; no reliable D call. Germline V lookup: CDR1 SGHRS, CDR2 YFSETQ. The CDR3 spans 15 residues. The V end lost 0 bases, the J end lost 10 bases, and 19 bases lay between the germline ends. CDR3 in DNA: TGCGCCAGCAGCTTGGAATCGTTACGGACGAAGAGAGCTTTCTTT. It encodes CASSLESLRTKRAFF.

This clonotype was counted at least ten times. The chain uses TRBV7-2 and TRBJ1-5; tentatively, D is TRBD1 (6 bases). Germline assignment: CDR1 SGHTA and CDR2 FQGNSA. Trimming removed 1 base at V and 6 bases at J, with 10 bases between. The CDR3 consists of 14 residues. CDR3: CASSLGDTLQPQHF. The CDR3 bases are TGTGCCAGCAGCTTAGGGGACACTCTTCAGCCCCAGCATTTT.

This clonotype was recorded many times. The chain uses TRBV13 and TRBJ2-5; D gene uncertain. With 2 bases removed from V and 5 bases from J, the gap between germline ends came to 9 bases. CDR1 PRHDT and CDR2 FYEKMQ come from the germline V gene (reference sequence). The CDR3 runs 13 residues. The CDR3 region is CASSLRTRETQYF. In DNA, the CDR3 is TGTGCCAGCAGCTTACGAACTCGGGAGACCCAGTACTTC.

This clonotype was counted many times. The gene calls are TRBV3-1 and TRBJ1-2, with a tentative D call TRBD1 (5 bases). Germline V gene lookup returns CDR1 LGHDT and CDR2 YNNKEL (reference sequence). The ends were cut back, 4 bases at V and 4 bases at J, with 16 bases in the middle. This CDR3 comprises 15 residues. CDR3 region: CASSRVGGFSYGYTF. The DNA for the CDR3 is TGTGCCAGCAGCCGAGTGGGGGGGTTCTCCTATGGCTACACCTTC.

This clonotype has at least ten counts. This chain uses TRBV12-3 or TRBV12-4 with TRBJ1-2, with D maybe TRBD1 (6 bases). V was cut by 5 bases and J by 4 bases, with 8 bases left in between. The CDR3 sequence is 12 residues long. The CDR3 here is CASSMDSYGYTF. The CDR3 nucleotides read TGTGCCAGCAGTATGGACAGCTATGGCTACACCTTC.

The J gene is TRBJ2-3, the V gene TRBV7-9; 7 bases match TRBD1. Per the germline V gene, CDR1 is SEHNR and CDR2 is FQNEAQ (reference sequence). The ends lost 5 bases at V and 6 bases at J; junction bases unmatched: 8. This CDR3 comprises 14 residues. CDR3: CASSKEGGRDTQYF. DNA of the CDR3: TGTGCCAGCAGCAAGGAAGGGGGCCGGGATACGCAGTATTTT.

This clonotype has ten or more counts. The chain uses TRBV6-5 and TRBJ1-5; 9 bases align to TRBD1. This CDR3 is 14 amino acids long. V lost 5 bases to trimming and J lost 5 bases; unmatched junction nucleotides: 4. Germline V CDR1 and CDR2: MNHEY, SVGAGI. CDR3: CASSNRGRDQPQHF. The CDR3 DNA reads as TGTGCCAGCAGTAACAGGGGGCGAGATCAGCCCCAGCATTTT.

This rearrangement joins TRBV12-5 to TRBJ2-1, with 7 bases identical to TRBD1. This CDR3 is 12 amino acids long. Germline CDR1 reads LGHNT; CDR2 reads FRNRAP. V trimming: 6 bases; J trimming: 13 bases; junction bases outside the gene matches: 9. CDR3 sequence (DNA): TGTGCTAGTGGGGCCTTCCGGGACAGTCAGTTCTTC. Its protein is CASGAFRDSQFF.

This clonotype was counted ten times or more. The chain joins TRBV11-2 to TRBJ2-7; D possibly uses TRBD1 or TRBD2 (5 bases each). Germline-derived CDR1 and CDR2 are SGHAT and FQNNGV. V shed 1 base and J shed 6 bases, with 13 bases lying between them. CDR3 length equals 14 residues. The CDR3 DNA reads TGTGCCAGCAGCTTAGTCGGGGCTCGGTCCGAGCAGTACTTC. Translating gives CASSLVGARSEQYF. The variable domain in full, with the rest retrieved from reference TRBV11-2 and TRBJ2-7, is EAGVAQSPRYKIIEKRQSVAFWCNPISGHATLYWYQQILGQGPKLLIQFQNNGVVDDSQLPKDRFSAERLKGVDSTLKIQPAKLEDSAVYLCASSLVGARSEQYFGPGTRLTVT.

This clonotype was counted ten times or more. The V call is TRBV6-2 or TRBV6-3, the J call TRBJ2-7; D could derive from TRBD1 or TRBD2 (5 bases each). V shed 6 bases and J shed 2 bases, with 14 bases lying between them. Germline V gives CDR1 MNHEY, CDR2 SVGEGT. The CDR3 length is 14 residues. The CDR3 DNA follows: TGTGCCAGCAGACTAGAGGGGACCACCTACGAGCAGTACTTC. It yields the protein CASRLEGTTYEQYF.

This clonotype was counted a few times. A read error is possible here, since a much larger clone lies one base away. The chain links TRBV18 to TRBJ1-1; no firm D call. The CDR3 runs 14 residues. Trimming left V 2 bases short and J 3 bases short, with 10 bases between. Germline lookup yields CDR1 KGHSH and CDR2 LQKENI. The CDR3, as DNA: TGTGCCAGCTCACCAATGCGGGATTACACTGAAGCTTTCTTT. It translates to CASSPMRDYTEAFF.

This clonotype was observed many times. The chain has TRBV11-2 and TRBJ2-6; possibly TRBD1 for D (5 bases). V was clipped by 2 bases and J by 2 bases, with 13 bases between them. Germline CDR1 and CDR2: SGHAT and FQNNGV. This CDR3 has 17 amino acids. CDR3 sequence: CASSLTLGQAGANVLTF. Written as DNA, the CDR3 is TGTGCCAGCAGCTTAACACTGGGGCAGGCTGGGGCCAACGTCCTGACTTTC.